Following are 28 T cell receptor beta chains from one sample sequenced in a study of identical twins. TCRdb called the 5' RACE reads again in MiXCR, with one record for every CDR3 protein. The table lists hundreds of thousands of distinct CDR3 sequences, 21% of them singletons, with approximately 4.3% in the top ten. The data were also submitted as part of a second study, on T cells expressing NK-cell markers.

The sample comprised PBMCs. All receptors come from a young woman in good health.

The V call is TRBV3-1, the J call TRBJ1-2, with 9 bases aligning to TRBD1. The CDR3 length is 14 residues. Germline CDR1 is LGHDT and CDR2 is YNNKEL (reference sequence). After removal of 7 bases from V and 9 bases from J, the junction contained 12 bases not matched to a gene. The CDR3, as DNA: TGTGCCAGCAACCACGGGACAGGGATGTTTAGCTACACCTTC. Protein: CASNHGTGMFSYTF.

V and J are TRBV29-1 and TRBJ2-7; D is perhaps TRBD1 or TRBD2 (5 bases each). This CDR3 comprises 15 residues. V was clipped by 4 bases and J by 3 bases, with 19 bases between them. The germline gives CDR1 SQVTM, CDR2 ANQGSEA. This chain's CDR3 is CSVALWGLGDYEQYF. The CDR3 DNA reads TGCAGCGTTGCCCTTTGGGGCCTCGGGGACTACGAGCAGTACTTC.

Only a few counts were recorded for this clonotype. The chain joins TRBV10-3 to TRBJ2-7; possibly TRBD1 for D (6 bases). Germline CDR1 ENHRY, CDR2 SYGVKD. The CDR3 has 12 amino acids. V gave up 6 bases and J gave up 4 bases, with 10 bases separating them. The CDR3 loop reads CAISKQGYEQYF. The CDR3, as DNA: TGTGCCATCAGCAAACAGGGTTACGAGCAGTACTTC.

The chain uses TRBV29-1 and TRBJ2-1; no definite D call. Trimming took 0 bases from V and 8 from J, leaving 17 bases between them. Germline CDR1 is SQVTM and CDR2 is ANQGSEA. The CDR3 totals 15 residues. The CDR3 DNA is TGCAGCGTTGAAGATTTTAACGGCGGTCGGGATGAGCAGTTCTTC. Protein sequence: CSVEDFNGGRDEQFF.

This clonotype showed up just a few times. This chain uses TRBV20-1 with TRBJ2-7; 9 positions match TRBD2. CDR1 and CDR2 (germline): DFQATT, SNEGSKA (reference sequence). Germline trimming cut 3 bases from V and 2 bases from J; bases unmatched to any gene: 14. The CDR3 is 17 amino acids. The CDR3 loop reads CSASGVTVGLATYEQYF. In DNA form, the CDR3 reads TGCAGTGCTAGTGGGGTTACGGTGGGACTAGCAACCTACGAGCAGTACTTC.

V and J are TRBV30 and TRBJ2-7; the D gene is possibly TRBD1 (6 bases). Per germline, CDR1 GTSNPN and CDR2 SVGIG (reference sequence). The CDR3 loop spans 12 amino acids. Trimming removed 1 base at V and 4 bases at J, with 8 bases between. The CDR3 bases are TGTGCCTGGAGTGCCAGGGGTTACGAGCAGTACTTC. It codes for CAWSARGYEQYF.

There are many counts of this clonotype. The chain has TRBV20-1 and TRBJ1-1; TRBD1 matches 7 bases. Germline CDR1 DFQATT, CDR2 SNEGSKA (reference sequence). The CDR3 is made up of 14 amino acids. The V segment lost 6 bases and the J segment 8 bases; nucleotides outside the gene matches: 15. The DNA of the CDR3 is TGCAGTGCCACAGGGGCGGTCCCCTCCCCCGAAGCTTTCTTT. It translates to CSATGAVPSPEAFF.

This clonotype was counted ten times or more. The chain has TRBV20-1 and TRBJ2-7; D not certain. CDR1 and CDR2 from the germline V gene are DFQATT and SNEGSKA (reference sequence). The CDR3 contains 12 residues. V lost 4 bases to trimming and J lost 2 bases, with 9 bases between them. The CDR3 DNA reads TGCAGTGCTAATGGTGGCCCCTACGAGCAGTACTTC. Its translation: CSANGGPYEQYF.

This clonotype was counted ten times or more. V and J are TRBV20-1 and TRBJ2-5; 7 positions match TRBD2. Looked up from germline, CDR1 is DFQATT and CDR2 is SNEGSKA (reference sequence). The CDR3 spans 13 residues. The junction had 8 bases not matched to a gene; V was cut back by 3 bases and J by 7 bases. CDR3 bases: TGCAGTGCTAGGACTAGTCGGGGGGTGACCCAGTACTTC. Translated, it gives CSARTSRGVTQYF.

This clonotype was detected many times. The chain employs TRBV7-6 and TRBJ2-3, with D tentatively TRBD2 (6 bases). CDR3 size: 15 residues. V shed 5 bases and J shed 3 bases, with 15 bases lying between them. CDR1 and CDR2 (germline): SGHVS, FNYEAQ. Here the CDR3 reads CASSPQTRLTDTQYF. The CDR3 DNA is TGTGCCAGCAGCCCCCAGACTAGATTAACAGATACGCAGTATTTT.

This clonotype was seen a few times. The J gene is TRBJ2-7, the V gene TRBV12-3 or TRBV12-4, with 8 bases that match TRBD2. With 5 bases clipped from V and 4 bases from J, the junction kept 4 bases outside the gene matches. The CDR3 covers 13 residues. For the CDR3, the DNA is TGTGCCAGCAGTGAGCGGGGGATGTACGAGCAGTACTTC. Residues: CASSERGMYEQYF.

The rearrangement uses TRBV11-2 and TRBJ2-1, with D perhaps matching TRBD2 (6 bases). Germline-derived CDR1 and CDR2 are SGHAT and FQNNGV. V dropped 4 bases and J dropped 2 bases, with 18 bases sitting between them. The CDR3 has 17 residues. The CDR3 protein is CASSSDRSRRAYNEQFF. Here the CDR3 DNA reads TGTGCCAGCAGCTCCGATCGGTCGAGGAGGGCCTACAATGAGCAGTTCTTC.

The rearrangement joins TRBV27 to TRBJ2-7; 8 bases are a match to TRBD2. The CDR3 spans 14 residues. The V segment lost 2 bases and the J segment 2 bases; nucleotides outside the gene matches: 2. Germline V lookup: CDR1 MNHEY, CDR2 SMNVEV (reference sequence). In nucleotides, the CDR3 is TGTGCCAGCAGTTTAAAGCGGGAGCCCTACGAGCAGTACTTC. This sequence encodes CASSLKREPYEQYF.

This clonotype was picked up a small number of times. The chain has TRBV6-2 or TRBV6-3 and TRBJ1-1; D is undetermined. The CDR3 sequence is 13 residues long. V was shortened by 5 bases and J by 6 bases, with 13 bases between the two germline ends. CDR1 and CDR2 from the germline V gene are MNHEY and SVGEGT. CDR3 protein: CASSTPRYAEAFF. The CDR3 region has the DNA TGTGCCAGCAGTACCCCTCGATACGCTGAAGCTTTCTTT.

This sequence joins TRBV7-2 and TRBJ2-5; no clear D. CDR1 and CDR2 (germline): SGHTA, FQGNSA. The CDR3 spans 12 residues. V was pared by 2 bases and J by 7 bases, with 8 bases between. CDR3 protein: CASSLIGRTQYF. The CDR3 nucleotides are TGTGCCAGCAGCTTAATCGGCAGGACCCAGTACTTC. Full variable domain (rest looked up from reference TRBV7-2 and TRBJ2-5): GAGVSQSPSNKVTEKGKDVELRCDPISGHTALYWYRQSLGQGLEFLIYFQGNSAPDKSGLPSDRFSAERTGGSVSTLTIQRTQQEDSAVYLCASSLIGRTQYFGPGTRLLVL.

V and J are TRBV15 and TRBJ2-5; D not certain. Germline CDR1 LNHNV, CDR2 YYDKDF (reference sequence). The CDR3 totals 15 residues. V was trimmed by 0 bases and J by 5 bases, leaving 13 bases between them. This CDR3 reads CATSRDLLDFETQYF. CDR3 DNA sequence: TGTGCCACCAGCAGAGACCTCCTGGATTTCGAGACCCAGTACTTC.

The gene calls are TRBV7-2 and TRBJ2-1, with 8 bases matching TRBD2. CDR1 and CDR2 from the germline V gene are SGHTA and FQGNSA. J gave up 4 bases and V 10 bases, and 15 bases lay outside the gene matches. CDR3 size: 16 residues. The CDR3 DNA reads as TGTGCCACGAAAGACAGGAGCGGGGGCTCATACAATGAGCAGTTCTTC. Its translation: CATKDRSGGSYNEQFF.

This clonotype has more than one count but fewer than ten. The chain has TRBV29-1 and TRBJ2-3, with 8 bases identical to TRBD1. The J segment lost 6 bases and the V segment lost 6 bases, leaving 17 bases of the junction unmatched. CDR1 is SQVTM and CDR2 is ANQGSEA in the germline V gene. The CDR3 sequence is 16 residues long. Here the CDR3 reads CSVGRGTGVLADTQYF. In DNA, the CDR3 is TGCAGCGTCGGACGGGGGACAGGAGTTTTAGCGGATACGCAGTATTTT.

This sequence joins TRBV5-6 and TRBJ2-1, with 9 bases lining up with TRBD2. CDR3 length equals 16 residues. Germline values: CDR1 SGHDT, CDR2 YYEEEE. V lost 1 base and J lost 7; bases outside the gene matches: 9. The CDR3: CASSLRFGAGGNEQFF. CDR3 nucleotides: TGTGCCAGCAGCTTGCGATTCGGAGCGGGGGGAAATGAGCAGTTCTTC.

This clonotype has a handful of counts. The CDR3 spells CATSDSTTGARETQYF. Here the CDR3 DNA reads TGTGCCACCAGTGATTCCACGACAGGAGCTCGGGAGACCCAGTACTTC. V gene TRBV24-1 combines with J gene TRBJ2-5; D is possibly TRBD1 (6 bases). V was trimmed by 2 bases and J by 5 bases, leaving 17 bases between them. The V gene's germline CDR1 is KGHDR and CDR2 SFDVKD. CDR3 length: 16 amino acids.

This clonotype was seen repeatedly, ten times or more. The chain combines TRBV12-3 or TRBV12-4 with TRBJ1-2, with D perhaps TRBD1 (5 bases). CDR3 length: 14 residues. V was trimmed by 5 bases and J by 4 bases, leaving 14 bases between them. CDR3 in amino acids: CASSRIGTAYGYTF. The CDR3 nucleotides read TGTGCCAGCAGTCGGATCGGGACCGCCTATGGCTACACCTTC.

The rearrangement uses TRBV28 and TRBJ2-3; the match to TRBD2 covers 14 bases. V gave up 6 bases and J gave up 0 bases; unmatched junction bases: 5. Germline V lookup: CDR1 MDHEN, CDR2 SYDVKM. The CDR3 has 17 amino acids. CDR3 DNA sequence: TGTGCCAGCAGCCAGGGACTAGCGGGGGCTAGCACAGATACGCAGTATTTT. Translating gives CASSQGLAGASTDTQYF.

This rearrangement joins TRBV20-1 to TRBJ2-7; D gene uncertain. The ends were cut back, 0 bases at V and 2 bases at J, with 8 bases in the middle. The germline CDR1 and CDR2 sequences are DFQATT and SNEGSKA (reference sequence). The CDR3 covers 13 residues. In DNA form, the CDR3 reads TGCAGTGCTAGAGATCTGACCACCTACGAGCAGTACTTC. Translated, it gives CSARDLTTYEQYF.

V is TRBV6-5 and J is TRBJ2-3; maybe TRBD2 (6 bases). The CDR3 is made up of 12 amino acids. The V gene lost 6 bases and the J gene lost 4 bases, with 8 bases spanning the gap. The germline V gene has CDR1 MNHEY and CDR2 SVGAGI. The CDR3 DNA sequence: TGTGCCAGCAGGGGCGGGGCAGATACGCAGTATTTT. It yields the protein CASRGGADTQYF.

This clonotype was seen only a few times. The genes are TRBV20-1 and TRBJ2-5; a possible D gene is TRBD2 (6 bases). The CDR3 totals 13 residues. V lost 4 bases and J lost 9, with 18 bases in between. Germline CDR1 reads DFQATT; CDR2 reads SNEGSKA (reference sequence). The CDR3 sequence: CSAMVGGEKAQYF. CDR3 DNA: TGCAGTGCTATGGTAGGAGGGGAGAAGGCCCAGTACTTC.

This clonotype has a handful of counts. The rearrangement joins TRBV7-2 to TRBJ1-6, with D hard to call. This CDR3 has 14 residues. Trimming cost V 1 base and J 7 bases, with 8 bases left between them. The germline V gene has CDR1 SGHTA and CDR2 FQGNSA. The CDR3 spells CASSLGVLNSPLHF. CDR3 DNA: TGTGCCAGCAGCTTAGGGGTACTAAATTCACCCCTCCACTTT.

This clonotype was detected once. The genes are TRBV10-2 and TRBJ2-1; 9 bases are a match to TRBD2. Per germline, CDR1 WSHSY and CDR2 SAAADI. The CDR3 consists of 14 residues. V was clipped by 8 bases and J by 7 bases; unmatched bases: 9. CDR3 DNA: TGCGCCAGCTCATCCCTAGCGGGGTTTAATGAGCAGTTCTTC. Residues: CASSSLAGFNEQFF.

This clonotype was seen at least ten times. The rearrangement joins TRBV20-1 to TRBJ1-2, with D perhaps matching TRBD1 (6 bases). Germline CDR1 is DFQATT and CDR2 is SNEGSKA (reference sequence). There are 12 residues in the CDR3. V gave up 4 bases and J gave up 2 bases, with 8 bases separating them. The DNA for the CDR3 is TGCAGTGCTACCCAGGGGAACTATGGCTACACCTTC. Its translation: CSATQGNYGYTF.